Here is one TCR beta chain with its context. These data come from a study of blood T cell repertoires in COVID-19. Across the whole study: The origin of the acute and convalescent COVID-19 samples was the United States, Italy and Spain.

CDR3 length equals 15 residues. Germline-derived CDR1 and CDR2 are SGHKS and YYEKEE (reference sequence). V lost 3 bases, J lost 2 bases, and 4 bases stayed unmatched. Enrollees, about 18 to 89 years old, lived in approximately 25 US areas. Methods used by the authors: Reference gene primer amplification in the assay estimated nucleated cell counts. Using immunoSEQ multiplex PCR, the repertoire was profiled, and TCRdb retains in-frame clones only, with some absent. D and trimming come from the DNA, and the V and J calls and clone size come from that table. The sample has around 180,000 clones, nearly 90% seen once; the top ten hold 2% to 2.5%.

Sequencing was done on a sample of PBMCs or T cells enriched from blood (not recorded which). The clonotype was recovered from a middle-aged woman with acute COVID-19. This chain links TRBV5-5 with TRBJ2-1; 8 nucleotides align to TRBD2. CDR3 DNA sequence: TGTGCCAGCAGCTCGGGGGGGCAGACCTACAATGAGCAGTTCTTC. It specifies CASSSGGQTYNEQFF.